This T cell receptor (beta chain) was recovered during a study of blood T cell repertoires in COVID-19. Assay: immunoSEQ multiplex PCR; the TCRdb copy retains only in-frame clones and omits some. Counted here are about 260,000 clones, 84% occurring once; the ten biggest clones make up 4.2%. Germline values: CDR1 MDHEN, CDR2 SYDVKM. This CDR3 is 15 amino acids long. Trimming pared 2 bases from V and 6 bases from J, leaving 13 bases between. The TCR was taken from a man aged 60 to 69 with acute or convalescent COVID-19. This rearrangement joins TRBV28 to TRBJ1-4, with a tentative D call TRBD1 (6 bases). The sample consisted of peripheral blood. The CDR3 loop reads CASSLGGAGYEKLFF. In DNA form, the CDR3 reads TGTGCCAGCAGTTTAGGGGGCGCTGGGTATGAAAAACTGTTTTTT.